This T cell receptor beta chain emerged from a study of blood T cell repertoires in COVID-19. For the study at large: PBMCs, B-cell-depleted T cells, or T cells provided the cDNA or gDNA that made up the material.

Trimming pared 2 bases from V and 0 bases from J, leaving 16 bases between. CDR3 size: 17 residues. Germline CDR1 and CDR2: PRHDT and FYEKMQ (reference sequence). For recovered donors of Cohort 3, there were two negative PCRs, clearance, or symptom resolution. Authors' methods: Reference gene primer amplification yielded estimated nucleated cell counts. TCRdb keeps only in-frame clones here, not all; method: immunoSEQ multiplex PCR. The DNA gave D and trimming, while V, J and clone size come from that table. The sample records around 140,000 clones, 60% to 80% being singletons. The sequenced material came from PBMCs or T cells enriched from blood (not recorded which). This TCR derives from a woman aged 45 to 65 who had recovered from COVID-19. The genes are TRBV13 and TRBJ1-1, with D tentatively TRBD1 (6 bases). The CDR3 loop reads CASSLRQVAWVNTEAFF. CDR3 DNA sequence: TGTGCCAGCAGCTTAAGACAGGTCGCATGGGTGAACACTGAAGCTTTCTTT.